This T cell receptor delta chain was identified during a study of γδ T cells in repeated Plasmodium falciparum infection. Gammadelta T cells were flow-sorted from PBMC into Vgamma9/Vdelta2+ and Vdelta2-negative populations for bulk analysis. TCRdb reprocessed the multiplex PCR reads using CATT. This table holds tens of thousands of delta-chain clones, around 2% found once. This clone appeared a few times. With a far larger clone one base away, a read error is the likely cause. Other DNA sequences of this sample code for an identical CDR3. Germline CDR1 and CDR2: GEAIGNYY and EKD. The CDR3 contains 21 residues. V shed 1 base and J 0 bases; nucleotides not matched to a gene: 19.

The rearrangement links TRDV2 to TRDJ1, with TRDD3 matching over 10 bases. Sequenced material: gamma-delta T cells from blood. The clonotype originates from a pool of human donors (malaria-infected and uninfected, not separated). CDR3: CACDTLLLGDTDLDNTDKLIF. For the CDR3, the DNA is TGTGCCTGTGACACTCTTTTATTGGGGGATACTGACCTCGACAACACCGATAAACTCATCTTT.